The rows below give T cell receptor beta chains drawn from one sample of a study of cytomegalovirus exposure and HLA in healthy donors. Repertoires were generated with immunoSEQ multiplex PCR, while TCRdb's copy carries only in-frame clones and drops some. Counted here are 55,000 to 80,000 clones, around 93% occurring once; the ten biggest clones make up around 7%. The specimen was PBMCs. These receptor sequences come from a woman aged 18-35 years in good health and CMV-seropositive. Each CDR3 is given without its conserved first and last residue. The order of the fields is clone size, V gene, J gene, CDR3 length, CDR3 protein. Clone sizes are given selectively: once, few, many, or a class where the clone is expanded.

clone_size: .
v_call: TRBV28
j_call: TRBJ1-1
cdr3_length: 12
cdr3_aa: ASSPLSQGTEAF

clone_size: .
v_call: TRBV30
j_call: TRBJ2-7
cdr3_length: 11
cdr3_aa: AWSIGGVYEQY

clone_size: .
v_call: TRBV19
j_call: TRBJ2-5
cdr3_length: 13
cdr3_aa: ASSSKRGREETQY

clone_size: .
v_call: TRBV6-1
j_call: TRBJ2-7
cdr3_length: 11
cdr3_aa: ASSSRQAYEQY

clone_size: .
v_call: TRBV15
j_call: TRBJ2-1
cdr3_length: 13
cdr3_aa: ATSRELGRPNEQF

clone_size: .
v_call: TRBV11-3
j_call: TRBJ2-7
cdr3_length: 11
cdr3_aa: ASSFSTTSEQY

clone_size: .
v_call: TRBV18
j_call: TRBJ2-7
cdr3_length: 12
cdr3_aa: ASSPGGLGSEQY

clone_size: .
v_call: TRBV4-3
j_call: TRBJ2-7
cdr3_length: 14
cdr3_aa: ASSQVNTGSRGEQY

clone_size: .
v_call: TRBV4-3
j_call: TRBJ1-4
cdr3_length: 14
cdr3_aa: ASSQGQGPRNEKLF

clone_size: .
v_call: TRBV28
j_call: TRBJ1-6
cdr3_length: 13
cdr3_aa: ASSLRQDYNSPLH

clone_size: .
v_call: TRBV18
j_call: TRBJ1-4
cdr3_length: 14
cdr3_aa: ASSYRDSFFNEKLF

clone_size: .
v_call: TRBV27
j_call: TRBJ2-7
cdr3_length: 11
cdr3_aa: ASSLTSLYEQY

clone_size: .
v_call: TRBV18
j_call: TRBJ2-3
cdr3_length: 11
cdr3_aa: ASSPLVADTQY

clone_size: .
v_call: TRBV10-3
j_call: TRBJ1-5
cdr3_length: 12
cdr3_aa: AISDRVGDQPQH

clone_size: .
v_call: TRBV5-4
j_call: TRBJ1-4
cdr3_length: 12
cdr3_aa: ASSPGRGNEKLF

clone_size: .
v_call: TRBV15
j_call: TRBJ2-2
cdr3_length: 14
cdr3_aa: ATSGRLAGGGGELF

clone_size: .
v_call: TRBV5-1
j_call: TRBJ1-2
cdr3_length: 13
cdr3_aa: ASSLEGGMREGYT

clone_size: .
v_call: TRBV6-4
j_call: TRBJ2-3
cdr3_length: 13
cdr3_aa: ASSQRGQSTDTQY

clone_size: few
v_call: TRBV7-9
j_call: TRBJ2-3
cdr3_length: 14
cdr3_aa: ASSLGRDKITDTQY

clone_size: .
v_call: TRBV5-5
j_call: TRBJ1-6
cdr3_length: 15
cdr3_aa: ASSFGWRSSYNSPLH

clone_size: .
v_call: TRBV4-1
j_call: TRBJ1-1
cdr3_length: 14
cdr3_aa: ASSQGSARGNTEAF

clone_size: .
v_call: TRBV29-1
j_call: TRBJ1-5
cdr3_length: 10
cdr3_aa: SATGIDQPQH

clone_size: .
v_call: TRBV7-2
j_call: TRBJ2-7
cdr3_length: 13
cdr3_aa: ASSPGLAKSYEQY

clone_size: .
v_call: TRBV30
j_call: TRBJ1-1
cdr3_length: 11
cdr3_aa: AWTSLNTGGAF

clone_size: .
v_call: TRBV28
j_call: TRBJ1-2
cdr3_length: 9
cdr3_aa: ASSWGDGYT

clone_size: .
v_call: TRBV29-1
j_call: TRBJ2-1
cdr3_length: 10
cdr3_aa: SVESGGIEQF

clone_size: .
v_call: TRBV4-2
j_call: TRBJ1-2
cdr3_length: 14
cdr3_aa: ASSQNSAGRNYGYT

clone_size: .
v_call: TRBV19
j_call: TRBJ1-1
cdr3_length: 12
cdr3_aa: ASSIGQTNTEAF

clone_size: .
v_call: TRBV7-8
j_call: TRBJ1-5
cdr3_length: 12
cdr3_aa: ASSAQGIDQPQH

clone_size: .
v_call: TRBV9
j_call: TRBJ2-1
cdr3_length: 15
cdr3_aa: ASSATTTSASYNEQF

clone_size: .
v_call: TRBV19
j_call: TRBJ1-1
cdr3_length: 15
cdr3_aa: ASRRQTSWSLATEAF

clone_size: .
v_call: TRBV28
j_call: TRBJ1-6
cdr3_length: 15
cdr3_aa: ASSVGQASSYNSPLH

clone_size: .
v_call: TRBV19
j_call: TRBJ2-3
cdr3_length: 12
cdr3_aa: ASRDGQLTDTQY

clone_size: .
v_call: TRBV6-5
j_call: TRBJ1-6
cdr3_length: 13
cdr3_aa: ASSLGSYGNSPLH

clone_size: once
v_call: TRBV9
j_call: TRBJ2-3
cdr3_length: 12
cdr3_aa: ASSPTQGLPAQY

clone_size: few
v_call: TRBV11-1
j_call: TRBJ1-1
cdr3_length: 13
cdr3_aa: ASSLEGTGFPEAF

clone_size: .
v_call: TRBV4-1
j_call: TRBJ2-7
cdr3_length: 12
cdr3_aa: ASSLILEVDEQY

clone_size: once
v_call: TRBV7-3
j_call: TRBJ2-7
cdr3_length: 11
cdr3_aa: ASSFTGGREQY

clone_size: .
v_call: TRBV5-4
j_call: TRBJ1-1
cdr3_length: 12
cdr3_aa: ASSFGRVNTEAF

clone_size: once
v_call: TRBV2
j_call: TRBJ1-2
cdr3_length: 11
cdr3_aa: ASSPGQGYGYT

clone_size: .
v_call: TRBV6-1
j_call: TRBJ1-1
cdr3_length: 12
cdr3_aa: ASKRRGDNTEAF

clone_size: .
v_call: TRBV7-9
j_call: TRBJ2-3
cdr3_length: 16
cdr3_aa: ASSSGLAGGPITDTQY

clone_size: .
v_call: TRBV10-2
j_call: TRBJ1-3
cdr3_length: 14
cdr3_aa: ASSESGRPPGNTIY

clone_size: .
v_call: TRBV27
j_call: TRBJ1-1
cdr3_length: 16
cdr3_aa: ASSLGHATGTKNTEAF

clone_size: .
v_call: TRBV5-5
j_call: TRBJ1-2
cdr3_length: 13
cdr3_aa: ASNPRQGVNYGYT

clone_size: few
v_call: TRBV5-1
j_call: TRBJ1-2
cdr3_length: 14
cdr3_aa: ASSLALGTGLMGYT

clone_size: .
v_call: TRBV13
j_call: TRBJ2-5
cdr3_length: 12
cdr3_aa: ASSSQGVGETQY

clone_size: .
v_call: TRBV5-1
j_call: TRBJ2-2
cdr3_length: 14
cdr3_aa: ASSAGLAANTGELF

clone_size: few
v_call: TRBV2
j_call: TRBJ2-7
cdr3_length: 10
cdr3_aa: ASTPESGEQY